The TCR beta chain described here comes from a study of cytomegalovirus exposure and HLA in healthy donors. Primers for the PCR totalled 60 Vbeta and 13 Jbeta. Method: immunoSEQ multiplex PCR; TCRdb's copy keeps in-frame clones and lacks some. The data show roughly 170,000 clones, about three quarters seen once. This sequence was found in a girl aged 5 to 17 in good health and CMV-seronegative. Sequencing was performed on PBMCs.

The DNA for the CDR3 is TGTGCCAGCACCCCCCCAGGGAAGTTTAACACTGAAGCTTTCTTT. Translating gives CASTPPGKFNTEAFF. The rearrangement uses TRBV6-5 and TRBJ1-1, with D possibly being TRBD1 (5 bases). The germline V gene has CDR1 MNHEY and CDR2 SVGAGI. The CDR3 runs to 15 residues. V gave up 7 bases and J gave up 2 bases, with 17 bases separating them.